The 29 T cell receptor beta chains below come from one sample, sequenced in a study of T-cell memory formation after mild COVID-19. A single record per CDR3 protein comes from TCRdb applying MiXCR to the 5' RACE reads. The table shows 350,000 to 500,000 distinct CDR3 sequences, with roughly a quarter occurring only once. The sequencing sample was made of PBMCs or a T cell subset sorted from them (not recorded which). The receptor source for this set is an adult woman who had mild COVID-19 (a few samples of this study predate the infection). Cell type and time point are not known.

The V call is TRBV7-9, the J call TRBJ2-7; D might be TRBD1 or TRBD2, each matching 5 bases. The length of the CDR3 is 15 residues. Germline CDR1 is SEHNR and CDR2 is FQNEAQ (reference sequence). Trimming left V 10 bases short and J 4 bases short, with 23 bases between. As DNA, the CDR3 is TGTGCCATTGCCGAGGGGTGGGGTCACTTATACGAGCAGTACTTC. Translated, it gives CAIAEGWGHLYEQYF. Full variable domain (rest looked up from reference TRBV7-9 and TRBJ2-7): DTGVSQNPRHKITKRGQNVTFRCDPISEHNRLYWYRQTLGQGPEFLTYFQNEAQLEKSRLLSDRFSAERPKGSFSTLEIQRTEQGDSAMYLCAIAEGWGHLYEQYFGPGTRLTVT.

In this sample, this clonotype turned up a few times. V gene TRBV6-5 combines with J gene TRBJ1-1; D perhaps matches TRBD1 (5 bases). Trimming pared 2 bases from V and 10 bases from J, leaving 8 bases between. The CDR3 runs 11 residues. CDR1 is MNHEY and CDR2 is SVGAGI in the germline V gene. CDR3 DNA sequence: TGTGCCAGCAGTTACAATGGGGGAGCTTTCTTT. This encodes CASSYNGGAFF.

The V call is TRBV19, the J call TRBJ1-1; possible D gene TRBD1, 5 bases. The CDR3 is 19 residues long. V shed 7 bases and J shed 5 bases, with 32 bases lying between them. The germline V gene encodes CDR1 LNHDA and CDR2 SQIVND (reference sequence). CDR3 DNA sequence: TGTGCCAGTAAAACACGACTTGAAGCGGGGGTTGGAGTTCGGACTGAAGCTTTCTTT. Its protein is CASKTRLEAGVGVRTEAFF. Drawing the rest from reference TRBV19 and TRBJ1-1, the complete variable domain is DGGITQSPKYLFRKEGQNVTLSCEQNLNHDAMYWYRQDPGQGLRLIYYSQIVNDFQKGDIAEGYSVSREKKESFPLTVTSAQKNPTAFYLCASKTRLEAGVGVRTEAFFGQGTRLTVV.

This clonotype was detected only once. This chain links TRBV7-2 with TRBJ2-6; D perhaps matches TRBD1 (6 bases). Between the trimmed V and J ends, which lost 5 bases and 8 bases, there was a span of 13 bases. This CDR3 is built from 14 residues. Germline CDR1 SGHTA, CDR2 FQGNSA. The CDR3 loop reads CASSLGQGPNVLTF. The CDR3 nucleotides are TGTGCCAGCAGCCTAGGTCAGGGGCCCAACGTCCTGACTTTC.

This clonotype was seen only a few times. The chain links TRBV7-9 to TRBJ2-7; D is undetermined. CDR1 is SEHNR and CDR2 is FQNEAQ in the germline V gene (reference sequence). The CDR3 is made up of 12 amino acids. V was trimmed by 7 bases and J by 6 bases, leaving 13 bases between them. CDR3 sequence: CASNAPTREQYF. CDR3 coding DNA: TGTGCCAGCAATGCGCCCACCCGCGAGCAGTACTTC.

This clonotype appeared a few times. The rearrangement links TRBV7-9 to TRBJ1-1, with unresolved D. V was cut by 3 bases and J by 7 bases, with 9 bases left in between. Germline lookup yields CDR1 SEHNR and CDR2 FQNEAQ (reference sequence). The CDR3 runs to 12 residues. This chain's CDR3 is CASSFLTFEAFF. The CDR3 DNA reads as TGTGCCAGCAGCTTCCTGACATTTGAAGCTTTCTTT.

The genes are TRBV7-2 and TRBJ2-2; D is ambiguous. CDR1 and CDR2 from the germline V gene are SGHTA and FQGNSA. Trimming stripped 3 bases from V and 6 bases from J, with 11 bases between. This CDR3 spans 14 amino acids. The CDR3 loop is CASSFFEWAGELFF. The CDR3 region has the DNA TGTGCCAGCAGCTTCTTCGAATGGGCCGGGGAGCTGTTTTTT.

This clonotype has a handful of counts. The chain links TRBV5-5 to TRBJ2-7, with 7 bases lining up with TRBD2. The CDR3 is 16 residues long. The trim removed 4 bases at V and 4 bases at J, leaving 14 bases unmatched. Looked up from germline, CDR1 is SGHKS and CDR2 is YYEKEE (reference sequence). In DNA form, the CDR3 reads TGTGCCAGCAGCCCTTTTTTCGGCTTGCGGGGGTACGAGCAGTACTTC. It codes for CASSPFFGLRGYEQYF.

This clonotype was seen more than once but under ten times. The CDR3 loop reads CAWSPQAGANVLTF. The CDR3 DNA reads as TGTGCCTGGAGTCCCCAAGCTGGGGCCAACGTCCTGACTTTC. The rearrangement links TRBV30 to TRBJ2-6; D is uncertain. The V gene's germline CDR1 is GTSNPN and CDR2 SVGIG (reference sequence). V gave up 2 bases and J gave up 2 bases, with 7 bases separating them. The CDR3 has 14 amino acids.

The V and J genes are TRBV7-3 and TRBJ1-1; tentative D call: TRBD1 (6 bases). The CDR3 is 14 residues long. Trimming took 5 bases from V and 5 from J, leaving 15 bases between them. Germline V gene data show CDR1 as SGHTA and CDR2 as FQGTGA. CDR3 sequence: CASSAGTPGTEAFF. In DNA form, the CDR3 reads TGTGCCAGCAGCGCCGGGACACCGGGGACTGAAGCTTTCTTT.

The CDR3 DNA reads as TGTGCCAGCAGCTTCGTCCCGGTCGGCACCTTC. Encoded protein: CASSFVPVGTF. The chain has TRBV7-9 and TRBJ1-2, with no clear D. The germline gives CDR1 SEHNR, CDR2 FQNEAQ (reference sequence). The CDR3 is made up of 11 amino acids. Trimming removed 3 bases at V and 13 bases at J, with 12 bases between. The entire variable domain, with the rest obtained from reference TRBV7-9 and TRBJ1-2, is as follows: DTGVSQNPRHKITKRGQNVTFRCDPISEHNRLYWYRQTLGQGPEFLTYFQNEAQLEKSRLLSDRFSAERPKGSFSTLEIQRTEQGDSAMYLCASSFVPVGTFGSGTRLTVV.

The chain is built from TRBV6-5 and TRBJ2-3, with 11 bases matching TRBD2. The CDR3 loop spans 15 amino acids. Germline V gene data show CDR1 as MNHEY and CDR2 as SVGAGI. The trim removed 6 bases at V and 5 bases at J, leaving 7 bases unmatched. CDR3 nucleotides: TGTGCCAGCAGAATAGCGGGAGGGCCTGGAGATACGCAGTATTTT. Translated, it gives CASRIAGGPGDTQYF.

The V and J genes are TRBV2 and TRBJ1-2; no clear D gene. This CDR3 spans 15 amino acids. Trimming pared 3 bases from V and 8 bases from J, leaving 19 bases between. Looked up from germline, CDR1 is SNHLY and CDR2 is FYNNEI. The CDR3 nucleotides are TGTGCCAGCAGTGATGTTCCGGAGGGTATGAGGGGCTACACCTTC. Its translation is CASSDVPEGMRGYTF.

This clonotype was picked up many times. The chain couples TRBV12-3 or TRBV12-4 to TRBJ2-3; D unclear. Trimming removed 4 bases from V and 3 bases from J, with 23 bases in between. The CDR3 runs 18 residues. CDR3 DNA: TGTGCCAGCAGTTCTCGATTTTCCCCGGAAGGTCGTACAGATACGCAGTATTTT. Amino acid sequence: CASSSRFSPEGRTDTQYF.

This clonotype was counted only a few times. The rearrangement joins TRBV6-2 or TRBV6-3 to TRBJ2-1; weak D call: TRBD1 (6 bases). Trimming stripped 6 bases from V and 2 bases from J, with 11 bases between. The CDR3 loop spans 14 amino acids. In germline, CDR1 is MNHEY, CDR2 SVGEGT. CDR3 sequence: CASRTDSPYNEQFF. The CDR3 DNA follows: TGTGCCAGCAGAACGGACAGCCCCTACAATGAGCAGTTCTTC.

J is TRBJ2-5 and V is TRBV7-2, with D perhaps TRBD1 (5 bases). The CDR3 length is 14 residues. The germline gives CDR1 SGHTA, CDR2 FQGNSA. V lost 4 bases, J lost 4 bases, and 13 bases lay in between. The CDR3 nucleotides read TGTGCCAGCAGCTGGGGCCGTAGGGGAGAGACCCAGTACTTC. This codes for CASSWGRRGETQYF.

The rearrangement joins TRBV6-1 to TRBJ2-7, with unresolved D. Germline CDR1 reads MNHNS; CDR2 reads SASEGT. Trimming pared 1 base from V and 4 bases from J, leaving 20 bases between. This CDR3 is built from 17 residues. DNA for the CDR3: TGTGCCAGCAGTGAAGTAATCTGGATCCTCTCTTCGTACGAGCAGTACTTC. It encodes CASSEVIWILSSYEQYF.

This chain uses TRBV6-1 with TRBJ1-1, with a tentative D call TRBD1 (6 bases). The germline V and J ends were trimmed by 6 bases and 5 bases, with 13 bases remaining between them. CDR3 length: 13 amino acids. The germline CDR1 and CDR2 sequences are MNHNS and SASEGT. The CDR3 DNA follows: TGTGCCAGCAGGGATACAGGGTGGACTGAAGCTTTCTTT. Its translation is CASRDTGWTEAFF.

This clonotype has only a few counts. This chain uses TRBV7-9 with TRBJ2-7; 8 nucleotides match TRBD1. The germline gives CDR1 SEHNR, CDR2 FQNEAQ (reference sequence). The CDR3 runs 16 residues. The trim removed 6 bases at V and 0 bases at J, leaving 10 bases unmatched. CDR3 nucleotides: TGTGCCAGCAGTCAAAGTGCGGGACAGGTCTCCTACGAGCAGTACTTC. It is translated as CASSQSAGQVSYEQYF.

The chain joins TRBV19 to TRBJ1-2; a possible D gene is TRBD1 (5 bases). This CDR3 has 17 amino acids. V lost 7 bases, J lost 8 bases, and 29 bases lay in between. CDR1 and CDR2 (germline): LNHDA, SQIVND (reference sequence). For the CDR3, the DNA is TGTGCCAGTAATCCCTCTGGCCCCGGGACCGCGTTCAGGGGCTACACCTTC. Its protein product is CASNPSGPGTAFRGYTF.

This clonotype has a handful of counts. V and J are TRBV9 and TRBJ2-7; D is possibly TRBD1 or TRBD2 (5 bases each). Between the trimmed V and J ends, which lost 3 bases and 2 bases, there was a span of 21 bases. Germline CDR1 and CDR2: SGDLS and YYNGEE. The CDR3 totals 17 residues. CDR3 sequence (DNA): TGTGCCAGCAGCGGGGCCCCGGGACCCCAGCGAACCTACGAGCAGTACTTC. Translation: CASSGAPGPQRTYEQYF.

This clonotype appeared a few times. The genes are TRBV14 and TRBJ2-7, with D unclear. The V end lost 0 bases, the J end lost 5 bases, and 17 bases lay between the germline ends. Germline V gene sequence: CDR1 SGHDN, CDR2 FVKESK. There are 16 residues in the CDR3. Here the CDR3 DNA reads TGTGCCAGCAGCCAAGATCTGGGCCAGGACCCCAACGAGCAGTACTTC. It is translated as CASSQDLGQDPNEQYF.

V and J are TRBV7-2 and TRBJ2-5; a possible D gene is TRBD1 (6 bases). Germline V gives CDR1 SGHTA, CDR2 FQGNSA. Trimming removed 5 bases from V and 3 bases from J, with 13 bases in between. The CDR3 extends over 14 amino acids. The CDR3 region has the DNA TGTGCCAGCAGCCGTTCAGGGGTTAAAGAGACCCAGTACTTC. Residues: CASSRSGVKETQYF.

The rearrangement links TRBV7-8 to TRBJ2-1; D may correspond to TRBD1 or TRBD2 (5 bases each). V dropped 5 bases and J dropped 2 bases, with 13 bases sitting between them. The length of the CDR3 is 15 residues. The V gene's germline CDR1 is SGHVS and CDR2 FQNEAQ. The CDR3: CASSPTGTTYNEQFF. The CDR3, as DNA: TGTGCCAGCAGCCCAACCGGGACCACCTACAATGAGCAGTTCTTC.

This rearrangement joins TRBV12-3 or TRBV12-4 to TRBJ2-4, with 12 bases lining up with TRBD2. The J segment lost 0 bases and the V segment lost 8 bases, leaving 5 bases of the junction unmatched. This CDR3 contains 16 residues. CDR3 protein: CASSSGGALAKNIQYF. CDR3 in DNA: TGTGCCAGCTCTAGCGGGGGGGCCCTAGCCAAAAACATTCAGTACTTC.

This clonotype was seen a handful of times. The rearrangement uses TRBV7-9 and TRBJ2-7; tentatively, D is TRBD1 (6 bases). The CDR3 extends over 13 amino acids. CDR1 and CDR2 (germline): SEHNR, FQNEAQ (reference sequence). With 2 bases removed from V and 5 bases from J, the gap between germline ends came to 10 bases. CDR3 bases: TGTGCCAGCAGCTTACAGGGGAACGACGAGCAGTACTTC. Its translation is CASSLQGNDEQYF.

The chain combines TRBV6-2 or TRBV6-3 with TRBJ1-1; 8 nucleotides line up with TRBD1. CDR1 and CDR2 (germline): MNHEY, SVGEGT. The V gene end was trimmed by 3 bases and the J gene end by 3 bases; junction bases not matched to a gene: 3. This CDR3 region has 14 residues. This CDR3 is CASSYGQGYTEAFF. Here the CDR3 DNA reads TGTGCCAGCAGTTATGGACAGGGTTACACTGAAGCTTTCTTT.

The table lists this clonotype with a few counts. J is TRBJ1-2 and V is TRBV14, with D possibly matching TRBD1 (5 bases). This CDR3 is built from 15 residues. The germline V gene has CDR1 SGHDN and CDR2 FVKESK. The V and J ends lost 1 base and 2 bases respectively, with 11 bases between them. CDR3: CASSQVGGSNYGYTF. DNA of the CDR3: TGTGCCAGCAGCCAAGTCGGGGGGTCCAACTATGGCTACACCTTC.

This rearrangement joins TRBV14 to TRBJ2-3, with D hard to call. There are 17 residues in the CDR3. Germline CDR1 SGHDN, CDR2 FVKESK. The V end lost 4 bases, the J end lost 0 bases, and 17 bases lay between the germline ends. CDR3 nucleotides: TGTGCCAGCAGCCTAACGCCCGAGTTCGTAAGCACAGATACGCAGTATTTT. Amino acids: CASSLTPEFVSTDTQYF.